A single sample is the source of the 29 T cell receptor beta chains below, sequenced in a study of T cells after yellow fever vaccination. TCRdb recomputed calls from the 5' RACE reads with MiXCR, one row per CDR3 protein. The top ten clones hold about 14% of a sample with hundreds of thousands of distinct CDR3 sequences, around an eighth of them seen once. Sample: PBMCs, taken on the day of the yellow fever booster vaccination. The origin of the receptors is a man aged 25 to 45 who received the YFV17D yellow fever vaccine.

The chain couples TRBV6-1 to TRBJ1-1, with D perhaps matching TRBD1 (6 bases). The CDR3 covers 13 residues. The germline gives CDR1 MNHNS, CDR2 SASEGT. V was shortened by 10 bases and J by 3 bases, with 15 bases between the two germline ends. CDR3 sequence: CANREGMDTEAFF. Here the CDR3 DNA reads TGTGCCAACAGGGAGGGGATGGACACTGAAGCTTTCTTT.

The chain combines TRBV12-3 or TRBV12-4 with TRBJ2-5; the match to TRBD1 covers 9 bases. The ends lost 3 bases at V and 4 bases at J; junction bases unmatched: 6. The CDR3 length is 15 residues. Written as DNA, the CDR3 is TGTGCCAGCAGTTTTGTAGGGACAGGGTTAGAGACCCAGTACTTC. Amino acid sequence: CASSFVGTGLETQYF.

This rearrangement joins TRBV9 to TRBJ2-6; TRBD1 matches at 8 bases. The V gene end was trimmed by 7 bases and the J gene end by 2 bases; junction bases not matched to a gene: 5. The CDR3 loop spans 15 amino acids. In germline, CDR1 is SGDLS, CDR2 YYNGEE. CDR3 in amino acids: CASGQGAPGANVLTF. The CDR3 DNA reads TGTGCCAGCGGTCAGGGGGCGCCTGGGGCCAACGTCCTGACTTTC. The variable domain in full, with the rest retrieved from reference TRBV9 and TRBJ2-6, is DSGVTQTPKHLITATGQRVTLRCSPRSGDLSVYWYQQSLDQGLQFLIQYYNGEERAKGNILERFSAQQFPDLHSELNLSSLELGDSALYFCASGQGAPGANVLTFGAGSRLTVL.

The sample holds a few counts of this clonotype. J is TRBJ2-6 and V is TRBV4-2, with D perhaps TRBD1 (6 bases). The CDR3 is 15 amino acids. Trimming removed 6 bases from V and 2 bases from J, with 11 bases in between. Germline lookup yields CDR1 LGHNA and CDR2 YNFKEQ. DNA of the CDR3: TGTGCCAGCAGACCTACAGGGACTGGGGCCAACGTCCTGACTTTC. Translated: CASRPTGTGANVLTF.

The J gene is TRBJ1-1, the V gene TRBV6-1, with D unclear. CDR1 and CDR2 from the germline V gene are MNHNS and SASEGT. Trimming took off 4 bases at V and 2 bases at J, with 5 bases between the two ends. The CDR3 totals 12 residues. The CDR3 sequence is CASSVVNTEAFF. In DNA, the CDR3 is TGTGCCAGCAGTGTAGTAAACACTGAAGCTTTCTTT.

This chain links TRBV19 with TRBJ2-4; 10 bases are a match to TRBD1. Losses at the gene ends were 5 bases for V and 7 bases for J; bases not matched to a gene: 8. The CDR3 sequence is 15 residues long. From germline, CDR1 is LNHDA and CDR2 SQIVND (reference sequence). The CDR3 DNA reads TGTGCCAGTAGTTCCCGGGACAGGGGAGGGAACATTCAGTACTTC. It translates to CASSSRDRGGNIQYF.

The chain combines TRBV5-4 with TRBJ1-2, with TRBD1 matching 7 bases. The CDR3 runs to 15 residues. Trimming cost V 2 bases and J 4 bases; bases outside gene matches: 8. Germline V gene data show CDR1 as SGHNT and CDR2 as YYREEE (reference sequence). This chain's CDR3 is CASSFRDSTSYGYTF. As DNA, the CDR3 is TGTGCCAGCAGCTTTCGGGACAGCACCAGCTATGGCTACACCTTC.

The table lists this clonotype with a few counts. The chain uses TRBV5-1 and TRBJ2-7, with TRBD2 matching 11 bases. Looked up from germline, CDR1 is SGHRS and CDR2 is YFSETQ. Trimming removed 4 bases from V and 5 bases from J; junction bases left unmatched: 5. The CDR3 contains 14 residues. The CDR3 reads CASSATSGSNEQYF. The CDR3 nucleotides read TGCGCCAGCAGCGCAACTAGCGGGAGCAACGAGCAGTACTTC.

This clonotype was detected a few times. The CDR3 nucleotides are TGTGCCAGCAGCCCCGAACTAGCGAGGTATGAGCAGTTCTTC. Translating it yields CASSPELARYEQFF. This chain links TRBV3-1 with TRBJ2-1; TRBD2 matches 7 bases. V trimming: 4 bases; J trimming: 8 bases; junction bases outside the gene matches: 8. CDR1 is LGHDT and CDR2 is YNNKEL in the germline V gene (reference sequence). This CDR3 is built from 14 residues.

The V gene is TRBV28, the J gene TRBJ2-2, with a tentative D call TRBD2 (5 bases). Germline CDR1 is MDHEN and CDR2 is SYDVKM. The CDR3 is made up of 13 amino acids. V dropped 5 bases and J dropped 9 bases, with 13 bases sitting between them. CDR3 nucleotide sequence: TGTGCCAGCAGTCGAGCAACGGGGTGGGAGCTGTTTTTT. It encodes CASSRATGWELFF. Looking up the rest from reference TRBV28 and TRBJ2-2 gives the full variable domain: DVKVTQSSRYLVKRTGEKVFLECVQDMDHENMFWYRQDPGLGLRLIYFSYDVKMKEKGDIPEGYSVSREKKERFSLILESASTNQTSMYLCASSRATGWELFFGEGSRLTVL.

This sequence joins TRBV10-3 and TRBJ2-7; 9 nucleotides align to TRBD1. After removal of 3 bases from V and 1 base from J, the junction contained 1 base not matched to a gene. The CDR3 sequence is 14 residues long. Germline V gene lookup returns CDR1 ENHRY and CDR2 SYGVKD. As DNA, the CDR3 is TGTGCCATCAGTGAAGGGACAGGGTCCTACGAGCAGTACTTC. Protein product: CAISEGTGSYEQYF.

This clonotype was seen only a few times. This chain joins TRBV3-1 and TRBJ2-7; 8 bases are shared with TRBD2. Trimming at V came to 4 bases and at J to 9 bases, leaving 14 bases not matched to a gene. This CDR3 has 15 amino acids. Germline lookup yields CDR1 LGHDT and CDR2 YNNKEL (reference sequence). The CDR3 region is CASSRGTSFILGQYF. DNA for the CDR3: TGTGCCAGCAGCCGGGGGACTAGTTTCATACTGGGGCAGTACTTC.

This clonotype occurred a few times. The genes are TRBV20-1 and TRBJ1-5, with 7 bases that match TRBD1. Germline V gives CDR1 DFQATT, CDR2 SNEGSKA (reference sequence). Trimming took 3 bases from V and 3 from J; bases not matched to a gene: 5. The CDR3 totals 14 residues. The CDR3 region is CSASGRGINQPQHF. In DNA form, the CDR3 reads TGCAGTGCTAGTGGCAGGGGGATCAATCAGCCCCAGCATTTT.

The rearrangement links TRBV29-1 to TRBJ2-7; D is possibly TRBD1 (5 bases). In germline, CDR1 is SQVTM, CDR2 ANQGSEA. This CDR3 region has 14 residues. V was shortened by 4 bases and J by 0 bases, with 13 bases between the two germline ends. CDR3 in DNA: TGCAGCGTTGTAGGGGTCCCCTACTCCTACGAGCAGTACTTC. It translates to CSVVGVPYSYEQYF.

This clonotype showed up just a few times. V usage is TRBV7-2 and J usage is TRBJ2-3; possibly TRBD1 or TRBD2 for D (7 bases each). Trimming took off 6 bases at V and 0 bases at J, with 13 bases between the two ends. The CDR3 spans 15 residues. Per germline, CDR1 SGHTA and CDR2 FQGNSA. In DNA, the CDR3 is TGTGCCAGCAGGGGAGGGGGCACTAGCACAGATACGCAGTATTTT. Protein sequence: CASRGGGTSTDTQYF.

This chain links TRBV29-1 with TRBJ2-2; the D is unclear. Trimming shortened V by 7 bases and J by 0 bases, and 9 bases separated the two germline ends. CDR3 length: 13 residues. CDR1 is SQVTM, CDR2 ANQGSEA, per germline. The CDR3 nucleotides read TGCAGCGCCTGTGGCGCGAACACCGGGGAGCTGTTTTTT. It codes for CSACGANTGELFF.

This clonotype was found a few times. J is TRBJ1-4 and V is TRBV28; D is possibly TRBD1 (6 bases). Germline lookup yields CDR1 MDHEN and CDR2 SYDVKM. V was cut by 6 bases and J by 7 bases, with 18 bases left in between. The CDR3 totals 15 residues. In nucleotides, the CDR3 is TGTGCCAGCAGCCCCCCCACAGGGATGGGTGAAAAACTGTTTTTT. It specifies CASSPPTGMGEKLFF.

The chain has TRBV15 and TRBJ2-1, with D possibly matching TRBD1 (6 bases). The germline V and J ends were trimmed by 5 bases and 8 bases, with 13 bases remaining between them. The CDR3 runs 13 residues. Germline values: CDR1 LNHNV, CDR2 YYDKDF (reference sequence). The CDR3 protein is CATSSTQGYEQFF. The CDR3 DNA follows: TGTGCCACCAGCTCAACACAGGGCTATGAGCAGTTCTTC.

This clonotype was observed at least ten times. The chain has TRBV7-2 and TRBJ2-7; perhaps TRBD2 as D (5 bases). CDR1 and CDR2 (germline): SGHTA, FQGNSA. The germline V and J ends were trimmed by 5 bases and 4 bases, with 15 bases remaining between them. CDR3 size: 14 residues. The CDR3 DNA is TGTGCCAGCAGCCCACGGCCAGGCGGGTACGAGCAGTACTTC. This sequence encodes CASSPRPGGYEQYF.

This chain joins TRBV7-2 and TRBJ1-1; weak D call: TRBD1 (5 bases). CDR1 is SGHTA and CDR2 is FQGNSA in the germline V gene. Trimming removed 8 bases at V and 4 bases at J, with 17 bases between. The CDR3 consists of 14 residues. The CDR3 protein is CASREGNRLTEAFF. The CDR3 nucleotides are TGTGCCAGCCGGGAGGGGAATCGGCTCACTGAAGCTTTCTTT.

The V and J genes are TRBV5-6 and TRBJ2-1; D not certain. CDR3 length equals 16 residues. V was shortened by 0 bases and J by 2 bases, with 12 bases between the two germline ends. The germline CDR1 and CDR2 sequences are SGHDT and YYEEEE. DNA for the CDR3: TGTGCCAGCAGCTTGGTCGTCTTTGTGCCCTACAATGAGCAGTTCTTC. It specifies CASSLVVFVPYNEQFF.

This clonotype came up a few times. The chain uses TRBV20-1 and TRBJ2-7; TRBD1 or TRBD2 may be the D gene (6 bases each). Trimming pared 3 bases from V and 5 bases from J, leaving 17 bases between. Looked up from germline, CDR1 is DFQATT and CDR2 is SNEGSKA (reference sequence). The length of the CDR3 is 14 residues. CDR3 amino acids: CSAREGVGEHEQYF. CDR3 bases: TGCAGTGCTAGGGAGGGGGTGGGTGAGCACGAGCAGTACTTC.

In this sample, this clonotype turned up a few times. DNA for the CDR3: TGTGCCAGCAGCTTAGCGCCTGGGACCGCCTACGAGCAGTACTTC. It specifies CASSLAPGTAYEQYF. The genes are TRBV7-2 and TRBJ2-7; D is perhaps TRBD1 or TRBD2 (5 bases each). V gave up 0 bases and J gave up 2 bases, with 11 bases separating them. Germline V gene sequence: CDR1 SGHTA, CDR2 FQGNSA. CDR3 length: 15 amino acids.

This clonotype was counted a few times. J is TRBJ2-7 and V is TRBV14; D is uncertain. The CDR3 totals 15 residues. Trimming took 1 base from V and 1 from J, leaving 11 bases between them. Germline lookup yields CDR1 SGHDN and CDR2 FVKESK. CDR3 DNA sequence: TGTGCCAGCAGCCAAGGGCTTCTGTTTTCCTACGAGCAGTACTTC. Translating it yields CASSQGLLFSYEQYF.

The chain has TRBV20-1 and TRBJ1-5, with 7 bases matching TRBD1. Unmatched junction bases numbered 7, after V lost 5 bases and J lost 0 bases. Germline loops: CDR1 DFQATT, CDR2 SNEGSKA (reference sequence). This CDR3 has 15 residues. The CDR3, as DNA: TGCAGTGCTCGCGGGACAGCCTATAGCAATCAGCCCCAGCATTTT. It translates to CSARGTAYSNQPQHF.

The V gene is TRBV12-3 or TRBV12-4, the J gene TRBJ2-1; D is uncertain. Deletions cut 5 bases from V and 14 bases from J, with 16 bases between. CDR3 length: 12 residues. CDR3 in amino acids: CASSPGETAEFF. The CDR3 DNA reads TGTGCCAGCAGTCCCGGAGAGACTGCGGAGTTCTTC.

This clonotype was recorded at least ten times. The V call is TRBV16, the J call TRBJ1-5; D gene uncertain. V lost 3 bases and J 4 bases, leaving 4 bases between the germline ends. The germline CDR1 and CDR2 sequences are KGHSY and FQNENV. The CDR3 sequence is 12 residues long. The CDR3 DNA reads as TGTGCCAGCAGCCAGTGGAATCAGCCCCAGCATTTT. It is translated as CASSQWNQPQHF.

This chain links TRBV23-1 with TRBJ2-7, with a possible D match to TRBD2 (6 bases). TRBV23-1 has ORF status, its function being uncertain. The CDR3 length is 15 residues. The ends were cut back, 1 base at V and 5 bases at J, with 15 bases in the middle. This CDR3 is CASSQCRGRRDEQYF. CDR3 nucleotide sequence: TGCGCCAGCAGTCAATGCCGGGGGAGAAGGGACGAGCAGTACTTC.

The CDR3 is CATSSGRVGTSGYEQYF. The CDR3 nucleotides read TGTGCCACCAGCAGTGGCCGAGTAGGGACTAGCGGCTACGAGCAGTACTTC. This chain joins TRBV15 and TRBJ2-7; 11 bases align to TRBD2. In germline, CDR1 is LNHNV, CDR2 YYDKDF (reference sequence). With 3 bases clipped from V and 3 bases from J, the junction kept 10 bases outside the gene matches. The length of the CDR3 is 17 residues.